Presented here are 6 T cell receptor beta chains from one specimen sequenced in a study of T cell repertoires in urothelial bladder cancer. Data came from immunoSEQ multiplex PCR; TCRdb stores just in-frame clones and leaves some out. The table includes 5,000 to 6,500 clones, over 70% detected once. The sequenced sample was tumor-infiltrating cells from bladder cancer. Receptor source: a human donor with urothelial carcinoma.

CDR3 region: CAWSGAVGPYNEQFF. In DNA, the CDR3 is TGTGCCTGGAGTGGCGCGGTCGGGCCCTACAATGAGCAGTTCTTC. This sequence joins TRBV30 and TRBJ2-1; D is unresolved. The CDR3 length is 15 residues. V was trimmed by 1 base and J by 2 bases, leaving 12 bases between them. CDR1 is GTSNPN and CDR2 is SVGIG in the germline V gene (reference sequence).

The CDR3 DNA follows: TGTGCCAGCTCACCACTTAATTTGTTGGCGGGAGGGGCGAATCAGCCCCAGCATTTT. Translated: CASSPLNLLAGGANQPQHF. This chain joins TRBV18 and TRBJ1-5, with a possible D match to TRBD1 (5 bases). From germline, CDR1 is KGHSH and CDR2 LQKENI. Deletions cut 1 base from V and 4 bases from J, with 23 bases between. The CDR3 has 19 amino acids.

The chain has TRBV5-1 and TRBJ2-2; possibly TRBD1 for D (6 bases). Trimming shortened V by 0 bases and J by 3 bases, and 9 bases separated the two germline ends. Germline V CDR1 and CDR2: SGHRS, YFSETQ. The CDR3 covers 15 residues. As DNA, the CDR3 is TGCGCCAGCAGCTTGGCAGGGGTTGACACCGGGGAGCTGTTTTTT. It is translated as CASSLAGVDTGELFF.

This rearrangement joins TRBV6-5 to TRBJ1-3; the D is unclear. The CDR3 is 14 amino acids. Germline CDR1 is MNHEY and CDR2 is SVGAGI. The V and J ends lost 4 bases and 4 bases respectively, with 11 bases between them. The CDR3 DNA sequence: TGTGCCAGCAGTTCTAGGGTTAGCGGAAACACCATATATTTT. This sequence encodes CASSSRVSGNTIYF.

This clone has a handful of counts. The chain links TRBV2 to TRBJ1-2; TRBD1 might be the D (5 bases). The V end was cut by 6 bases, the J end by 3 bases, with 11 bases between. There are 13 residues in the CDR3. The germline gives CDR1 SNHLY, CDR2 FYNNEI. CDR3: CASSLRQYYGYTF. In nucleotides, the CDR3 is TGTGCCAGCAGCCTGAGACAGTACTATGGCTACACCTTC.

The V and J genes are TRBV6-5 and TRBJ1-5; D gene uncertain. The CDR3 is made up of 14 amino acids. Germline V gene data show CDR1 as MNHEY and CDR2 as SVGAGI. V was trimmed by 4 bases and J by 7 bases, leaving 14 bases between them. CDR3 protein: CASSFAFMEQPQHF. The CDR3, as DNA: TGTGCCAGCAGTTTCGCCTTTATGGAACAGCCCCAGCATTTT.